This T cell receptor beta chain was documented in a study of shared clonotypes between healthy human individuals. The method was immunoSEQ multiplex PCR; TCRdb's version includes in-frame clones alone and lacks a portion of them. The sample consists of around 720,000 clones, roughly 72% of them appearing once. CDR1 is GTSNPN, CDR2 SVGIG, per germline (reference sequence). With V trimmed by 7 bases and J by 7 bases, 9 bases remained unmatched. The CDR3 has 15 amino acids. This clone was found a few times. The chain employs TRBV30 and TRBJ2-4; TRBD2 agrees at 14 bases. Input material: memory CD4+ T cells sorted from blood. The subset is: CD45RA-negative fraction. The clonotype originates from a woman aged 25 to 39 in good health. CDR3 residues: CAYSGTSGSTNIQYF. Written as DNA, the CDR3 is TGTGCCTACTCCGGGACTAGCGGGAGTACGAACATTCAGTACTTC.